These 22 T cell receptor beta chains share one sample of origin, sequenced in a study of cytomegalovirus exposure and HLA in healthy donors. Vbeta (60) and Jbeta (13) primers were used in the PCR. Repertoires were generated with immunoSEQ multiplex PCR, while TCRdb's copy carries only in-frame clones and drops some. The profile shows more than 85,000 clones, 55% to 75% of them singletons. Sequenced material: PBMCs. The source is a woman in her 70s in good health and CMV-seropositive.

For the CDR3, the DNA is TGTGCCAGTAGTGTCGGGGGGCACGGCTATGGCTACACCTTC. Its translation is CASSVGGHGYGYTF. The chain joins TRBV19 to TRBJ1-2, with TRBD1 as a possible D gene (6 bases). CDR3 length equals 14 residues. Germline loops: CDR1 LNHDA, CDR2 SQIVND (reference sequence). The V gene lost 5 bases and the J gene lost 4 bases, with 14 bases spanning the gap.

This chain uses TRBV5-1 with TRBJ2-2, with D unresolved. Trimming shortened V by 2 bases and J by 8 bases, and 7 bases separated the two germline ends. Per germline, CDR1 SGHRS and CDR2 YFSETQ. The CDR3 covers 12 residues. Here the CDR3 DNA reads TGCGCCAGCAGCTTAACACGAGGGGAGCTGTTTTTT. Translating it yields CASSLTRGELFF.

The chain joins TRBV6-1 to TRBJ1-2, with D unresolved. This CDR3 is built from 12 residues. V gave up 6 bases and J gave up 2 bases, with 7 bases separating them. The germline CDR1 and CDR2 sequences are MNHNS and SASEGT. CDR3 in amino acids: CASRAGNYGYTF. The CDR3 DNA sequence: TGTGCCAGCAGGGCAGGAAACTATGGCTACACCTTC.

CDR3 sequence (DNA): TGTGCCAGTGGCCAGGATACGCAGTATTTT. Protein sequence: CASGQDTQYF. The rearrangement links TRBV6-5 to TRBJ2-3; D is unclear. With 9 bases removed from V and 6 bases from J, the gap between germline ends came to 7 bases. The CDR3 runs 10 residues. Germline CDR1 is MNHEY and CDR2 is SVGAGI.

The count of this clone is one. The chain uses TRBV5-5 and TRBJ2-7; 10 bases match TRBD2. Germline lookup yields CDR1 SGHKS and CDR2 YYEKEE (reference sequence). The CDR3 has 15 residues. J was trimmed by 2 bases and V by 3 bases; bases with no gene match: 5. The CDR3 DNA sequence: TGTGCCAGCAGCTATAGCGGGGGGCCCACCTACGAGCAGTACTTC. It encodes CASSYSGGPTYEQYF.

About this clone: The sample contains more than one DNA sequence encoding this CDR3. This chain uses TRBV27 with TRBJ1-5; the match to TRBD1 covers 8 bases. The germline gives CDR1 MNHEY, CDR2 SMNVEV (reference sequence). V dropped 0 bases and J dropped 2; count of bases not matched to a gene: 12. The CDR3 spans 19 residues. CDR3 bases: TGTGCCAGCAGTTTATCTCCCGGCCAGGGGGCGAAAGGCAATCAGCCCCAGCATTTT. Translated, it gives CASSLSPGQGAKGNQPQHF.

This clone has only a few counts. The V call is TRBV10-3, the J call TRBJ2-5; 7 nucleotides agree with TRBD2. This CDR3 has 14 amino acids. Losses at the gene ends were 10 bases for V and 7 bases for J; bases not matched to a gene: 15. Germline CDR1 reads ENHRY; CDR2 reads SYGVKD. The CDR3 sequence: CATRGLVPQGTQYF. In DNA form, the CDR3 reads TGTGCCACCCGAGGACTAGTCCCGCAGGGGACCCAGTACTTC.

The V call is TRBV30, the J call TRBJ2-6; 10 nucleotides line up with TRBD1. V shed 5 bases and J 0 bases; nucleotides not matched to a gene: 1. Germline CDR1 GTSNPN, CDR2 SVGIG (reference sequence). The CDR3 is made up of 15 amino acids. The chain's CDR3 is CAWGTGASGANVLTF. CDR3 sequence (DNA): TGTGCCTGGGGGACAGGGGCCTCTGGGGCCAACGTCCTGACTTTC.

The gene calls are TRBV7-2 and TRBJ1-4; D unclear. The CDR3 runs 15 residues. V lost 1 base and J 7 bases, leaving 13 bases between the germline ends. The germline CDR1 and CDR2 sequences are SGHTA and FQGNSA. CDR3 DNA sequence: TGTGCCAGCAGCTTAGTCTGGGGAGTGGGTGAAAAACTGTTTTTT. Translating it yields CASSLVWGVGEKLFF.

The CDR3 sequence: CASSSEGGGLTEAFF. DNA of the CDR3: TGTGCCAGCAGTTCGGAAGGGGGGGGCCTCACTGAAGCTTTCTTT. This chain joins TRBV6-5 and TRBJ1-1, with D possibly matching TRBD1 (6 bases). CDR3 length: 15 residues. With 4 bases removed from V and 4 bases from J, the gap between germline ends came to 16 bases. Germline values: CDR1 MNHEY, CDR2 SVGAGI.

The chain carries TRBV7-9 and TRBJ2-2, with D tentatively TRBD1 (6 bases). Germline V gene sequence: CDR1 SEHNR, CDR2 FQNEAQ (reference sequence). This CDR3 region has 14 residues. V was pared by 4 bases and J by 6 bases, with 12 bases between. The CDR3 reads CASSSQGFPGELFF. CDR3 sequence (DNA): TGTGCCAGCAGCTCCCAGGGGTTCCCCGGGGAGCTGTTTTTT.

This chain links TRBV19 with TRBJ2-1; 11 nucleotides align to TRBD2. V lost 4 bases, J lost 0 bases, and 5 bases stayed unmatched. The CDR3 is made up of 17 amino acids. In germline, CDR1 is LNHDA, CDR2 SQIVND (reference sequence). CDR3 DNA sequence: TGTGCCAGTAGTACTCTAGCGGGGGGAAGCTCCTACAATGAGCAGTTCTTC. Protein sequence: CASSTLAGGSSYNEQFF.

V is TRBV11-2 and J is TRBJ1-1, with D possibly TRBD1 on 6 matching bases. Germline V CDR1 and CDR2: SGHAT, FQNNGV. The V and J ends lost 0 bases and 5 bases respectively, with 13 bases between them. The CDR3 is 15 amino acids. The CDR3 spells CASSLDSGGRTEAFF. In nucleotides, the CDR3 is TGTGCCAGCAGCTTAGATTCTGGGGGCAGGACTGAAGCTTTCTTT.

The V call is TRBV19, the J call TRBJ1-3; D remains ambiguous. CDR1 and CDR2 (germline): LNHDA, SQIVND (reference sequence). The ends were cut back, 6 bases at V and 3 bases at J, with 15 bases in the middle. CDR3 length equals 15 residues. The CDR3 sequence is CASRPDVGGGNTIYF. In nucleotides, the CDR3 is TGTGCCAGTAGACCGGACGTAGGAGGTGGAAACACCATATATTTT.

The chain links TRBV4-2 to TRBJ1-5, with D maybe TRBD1 (6 bases). The CDR3 extends over 14 amino acids. CDR1 is LGHNA, CDR2 YNFKEQ, per germline. Trimming stripped 1 base from V and 4 bases from J, with 8 bases between. The CDR3: CASSQGQVNQPQHF. CDR3 nucleotide sequence: TGTGCCAGCAGCCAAGGACAGGTAAATCAGCCCCAGCATTTT.

This clone was counted only a few times. J is TRBJ2-3 and V is TRBV6-1; perhaps TRBD1 as D (5 bases). The germline V gene encodes CDR1 MNHNS and CDR2 SASEGT. V gave up 1 base and J gave up 2 bases, with 13 bases separating them. This CDR3 is built from 16 residues. The CDR3 sequence is CASSEVGVLNTDTQYF. In DNA form, the CDR3 reads TGTGCCAGCAGTGAAGTAGGGGTTTTAAACACAGATACGCAGTATTTT.

V and J are TRBV6-5 and TRBJ1-2; TRBD1 matches at 8 bases. The CDR3 extends over 14 amino acids. Germline CDR1 MNHEY, CDR2 SVGAGI. V dropped 2 bases and J dropped 8; count of bases not matched to a gene: 7. CDR3 bases: TGTGCCAGCAGTTACGCAGCAGGGGGCAGAGGCTACACCTTC. Amino acids: CASSYAAGGRGYTF.

The chain couples TRBV27 to TRBJ1-3; D not certain. Trimming took 5 bases from V and 2 from J, leaving 10 bases between them. The CDR3 length is 14 residues. CDR1 is MNHEY and CDR2 is SMNVEV in the germline V gene (reference sequence). The CDR3 DNA reads TGTGCCAGCAGTCGGAAGGGAGCTGGAAACACCATATATTTT. Translating gives CASSRKGAGNTIYF.

In this sample, this clone turned up once. V usage is TRBV19 and J usage is TRBJ2-5, with 7 bases fitting TRBD2. The trim removed 2 bases at V and 5 bases at J, leaving 5 bases unmatched. Germline V gene sequence: CDR1 LNHDA, CDR2 SQIVND (reference sequence). The CDR3 totals 14 residues. The DNA for the CDR3 is TGTGCCAGTAGTATAAGGCAGGGAGGGGAGACCCAGTACTTC. It is translated as CASSIRQGGETQYF. Drawing the rest from reference TRBV19 and TRBJ2-5, the complete variable domain is DGGITQSPKYLFRKEGQNVTLSCEQNLNHDAMYWYRQDPGQGLRLIYYSQIVNDFQKGDIAEGYSVSREKKESFPLTVTSAQKNPTAFYLCASSIRQGGETQYFGPGTRLLVL.

As to this clone: Other nucleotide sequences from this sample produce the same CDR3. This chain joins TRBV30 and TRBJ1-4; D not resolved. This CDR3 has 15 amino acids. Trimming removed 0 bases from V and 3 bases from J, with 11 bases in between. Germline V CDR1 and CDR2: GTSNPN, SVGIG (reference sequence). The CDR3 sequence: CAWSVRPGANEKLFF. In DNA, the CDR3 is TGTGCCTGGAGTGTACGCCCCGGAGCTAATGAAAAACTGTTTTTT.

The rearrangement joins TRBV6-5 to TRBJ2-3, with 7 bases that match TRBD2. J gave up 1 base and V 2 bases, and 0 bases lay outside the gene matches. The V gene's germline CDR1 is MNHEY and CDR2 SVGAGI. This CDR3 comprises 14 residues. The CDR3: CASSYSGGTDTQYF. Here the CDR3 DNA reads TGTGCCAGCAGTTACAGCGGGGGCACAGATACGCAGTATTTT.

CDR3 sequence reads: CASSRQGGPYGYTF. The CDR3, as DNA: TGTGCCAGCAGTCGACAGGGGGGCCCCTATGGCTACACCTTC. V usage is TRBV6-5 and J usage is TRBJ1-2, with TRBD1 identical over 9 bases. After removal of 5 bases from V and 4 bases from J, the junction contained 5 bases not matched to a gene. The CDR3 is 14 residues long. Germline V gives CDR1 MNHEY, CDR2 SVGAGI.